The 21 T cell receptor beta chains below come from one sample, sequenced in a study of identifying expanded T cells in peripheral blood. Data came from immunoSEQ multiplex PCR; TCRdb stores just in-frame clones and leaves some out. The table lists 75,000 to 95,000 clones, around 91% of them singletons. Sequencing was done on a sample of blood. Source of these receptors: a person aged 18 to 75 in good health.

The chain recombines TRBV25-1 with TRBJ2-1; 8 nucleotides agree with TRBD1. Germline V gene sequence: CDR1 MGHDK, CDR2 SYGVNS. The V segment lost 3 bases and the J segment 0 bases; nucleotides outside the gene matches: 1. The CDR3 length is 15 residues. This CDR3 reads CASSEGQDSYNEQFF. The CDR3 nucleotides are TGTGCCAGCAGTGAGGGACAGGACTCCTACAATGAGCAGTTCTTC.

The genes are TRBV7-7 and TRBJ2-2, with D possibly being TRBD1 (6 bases). The CDR3 runs to 17 residues. V was trimmed by 1 base and J by 1 base, leaving 13 bases between them. Germline CDR1 SSHAT, CDR2 FNYEAQ (reference sequence). CDR3 sequence: CASSLELPTGNTGELFF. The CDR3 coding sequence is TGTGCCAGCAGCTTAGAACTTCCGACAGGGAACACCGGGGAGCTGTTTTTT.

The rearrangement uses TRBV4-1 and TRBJ1-2; tentatively, D is TRBD1 (5 bases). The length of the CDR3 is 14 residues. Between the trimmed V and J ends, which lost 2 bases and 8 bases, there was a span of 15 bases. Germline CDR1 MGHRA, CDR2 YSYEKL. CDR3 protein: CASSQSWAGEGYTF. DNA for the CDR3: TGCGCCAGCAGCCAATCGTGGGCGGGGGAAGGCTACACCTTC.

J is TRBJ2-1 and V is TRBV29-1, with D uncertain. This CDR3 is built from 14 residues. V lost 0 bases and J 4 bases, leaving 10 bases between the germline ends. Germline CDR1 and CDR2: SQVTM and ANQGSEA. In nucleotides, the CDR3 is TGCAGCGTTGAAGATCAGTACAGTTACAATGAGCAGTTCTTC. Its translation is CSVEDQYSYNEQFF.

This chain joins TRBV19 and TRBJ2-7; D ambiguous. In germline, CDR1 is LNHDA, CDR2 SQIVND (reference sequence). The CDR3 runs 13 residues. V was cut by 3 bases and J by 4 bases, with 10 bases left in between. The CDR3 reads CASSISPGYEQYF. CDR3 DNA sequence: TGTGCCAGTAGTATCAGCCCAGGTTACGAGCAGTACTTC.

The chain has TRBV9 and TRBJ2-2; TRBD1 matches 7 bases. After removal of 4 bases from V and 3 bases from J, the junction contained 3 bases not matched to a gene. The CDR3 consists of 14 residues. From germline, CDR1 is SGDLS and CDR2 YYNGEE. The CDR3 region has the DNA TGTGCCAGCAGCAGCCAGGGGGACACCGGGGAGCTGTTTTTT. Encoded protein: CASSSQGDTGELFF.

CDR3 nucleotides: TGTGCCAGCAGCTCCGCCGGGGGGAATTCACCCCTCCACTTT. This encodes CASSSAGGNSPLHF. The rearrangement joins TRBV7-2 to TRBJ1-6, with TRBD1 as a possible D gene (5 bases). The germline V gene encodes CDR1 SGHTA and CDR2 FQGNSA. The germline V and J ends were trimmed by 4 bases and 7 bases, with 11 bases remaining between them. The CDR3 loop spans 14 amino acids.

The V gene is TRBV29-1, the J gene TRBJ2-2; 12 bases fit TRBD2. With V trimmed by 4 bases and J by 4 bases, 1 base remained unmatched. The germline V gene has CDR1 SQVTM and CDR2 ANQGSEA. The CDR3 runs 14 residues. The CDR3 loop reads CSVAGLAGTGELFF. DNA for the CDR3: TGCAGCGTTGCGGGACTAGCGGGCACCGGGGAGCTGTTTTTT.

The chain joins TRBV7-2 to TRBJ2-7; D is unresolved. Germline V gene lookup returns CDR1 SGHTA and CDR2 FQGNSA. The CDR3 runs to 15 residues. V lost 2 bases and J 2 bases, leaving 13 bases between the germline ends. CDR3 nucleotides: TGTGCCAGCAGCTTAAGCCTGGAACCTGCCTACGAGCAGTACTTC. It encodes CASSLSLEPAYEQYF.

The gene calls are TRBV4-3 and TRBJ2-1; D is uncertain. This CDR3 has 14 residues. Per the germline V gene, CDR1 is LGHNA and CDR2 is YSLEER. Trimming stripped 0 bases from V and 4 bases from J, with 7 bases between. DNA for the CDR3: TGCGCCAGCAGCCAAGATTTTGGGTACAATGAGCAGTTCTTC. Translation: CASSQDFGYNEQFF.

J is TRBJ1-2 and V is TRBV29-1; possibly TRBD1 for D (5 bases). CDR1 and CDR2 (germline): SQVTM, ANQGSEA. Deletions cut 0 bases from V and 7 bases from J, with 15 bases between. The CDR3 is 14 amino acids. The CDR3 protein is CSVEDRGHGGGYTF. CDR3 DNA: TGCAGCGTTGAAGATCGGGGTCACGGGGGTGGCTACACCTTC.

The chain has TRBV30 and TRBJ1-2, with D perhaps TRBD1 (5 bases). V was trimmed by 3 bases and J by 4 bases, leaving 15 bases between them. The germline V gene has CDR1 GTSNPN and CDR2 SVGIG (reference sequence). The CDR3 is 14 residues long. CDR3 DNA: TGTGCCTGGAGACGGGAGCGGGGACTCTATGGCTACACCTTC. As protein: CAWRRERGLYGYTF.

The chain is built from TRBV7-2 and TRBJ2-7; 14 bases match TRBD2. V lost 4 bases and J lost 6; bases outside the gene matches: 5. CDR1 is SGHTA, CDR2 FQGNSA, per germline. The CDR3 contains 15 residues. CDR3 coding DNA: TGTGCCAGCAGCTCGGACGGGACTAGCGGGAGCGAGCAGTACTTC. Residues: CASSSDGTSGSEQYF.

The V call is TRBV19, the J call TRBJ2-4; no clear D gene. CDR1 and CDR2 (germline): LNHDA, SQIVND (reference sequence). V was cut by 4 bases and J by 9 bases, with 13 bases left in between. The CDR3 is made up of 13 amino acids. Here the CDR3 reads CASSTTSESIQYF. The CDR3 nucleotides read TGTGCCAGTAGTACTACTTCGGAGAGCATTCAGTACTTC.

This chain connects TRBV5-1 to TRBJ1-1, with D possibly being TRBD1 (6 bases). In germline, CDR1 is SGHRS, CDR2 YFSETQ. The V end was cut by 4 bases, the J end by 7 bases, with 11 bases between. The CDR3 runs to 12 residues. DNA for the CDR3: TGCGCCAGCAGCGCACAGGGTGGTGAAGCTTTCTTT. This translates into CASSAQGGEAFF.

This chain joins TRBV9 and TRBJ2-1; no definite D call. The CDR3 totals 12 residues. Germline values: CDR1 SGDLS, CDR2 YYNGEE. Trimming took 0 bases from V and 8 from J, leaving 6 bases between them. Here the CDR3 DNA reads TGTGCCAGCAGCGTAGACCTCGATGAGCAGTTCTTC. Protein sequence: CASSVDLDEQFF. The full variable domain, completed using reference TRBV9 and TRBJ2-1, is DSGVTQTPKHLITATGQRVTLRCSPRSGDLSVYWYQQSLDQGLQFLIQYYNGEERAKGNILERFSAQQFPDLHSELNLSSLELGDSALYFCASSVDLDEQFFGPGTRLTVL.

This clone was detected once. The chain couples TRBV6-5 to TRBJ2-7; perhaps TRBD1 as D (6 bases). The CDR3 spans 14 residues. The V end was cut by 6 bases, the J end by 1 base, with 13 bases between. The germline V gene has CDR1 MNHEY and CDR2 SVGAGI. CDR3 DNA: TGTGCCAGCAGAGAGCGGACAGAATCCTACGAGCAGTACTTC. It yields the protein CASRERTESYEQYF.

J is TRBJ1-4 and V is TRBV2, with D perhaps matching TRBD1 (6 bases). Germline V gene lookup returns CDR1 SNHLY and CDR2 FYNNEI. Trimming left V 6 bases short and J 5 bases short, with 13 bases between. The length of the CDR3 is 14 residues. The CDR3 DNA reads as TGTGCCAGCAGAACAGGGTCCGAAAATGAAAAACTGTTTTTT. It yields the protein CASRTGSENEKLFF.

The V gene is TRBV5-1, the J gene TRBJ1-2; the D gene is possibly TRBD1 (6 bases). Germline values: CDR1 SGHRS, CDR2 YFSETQ. This CDR3 spans 15 amino acids. Trimming removed 4 bases from V and 8 bases from J, with 21 bases in between. The CDR3, as DNA: TGCGCCAGCAGCCGTATTCTACAGGGAATGGAAGGCTACACCTTC. This codes for CASSRILQGMEGYTF.

The chain is built from TRBV10-3 and TRBJ2-6, with D perhaps TRBD2 (6 bases). In germline, CDR1 is ENHRY, CDR2 SYGVKD. CDR3 size: 17 residues. V was pared by 5 bases and J by 2 bases, with 16 bases between. CDR3 in amino acids: CAISSQGGLTGANVLTF. Written as DNA, the CDR3 is TGTGCCATCAGTAGTCAGGGAGGTTTAACTGGGGCCAACGTCCTGACTTTC.

This clone was observed a few times. An end of the junction differs from the germline gene, which may be a read error. This chain joins TRBV29-1 and TRBJ2-7, with D perhaps being TRBD1 or TRBD2 (5 bases each). This CDR3 has 11 residues. Germline CDR1 reads SQVTM; CDR2 reads ANQGSEA. CDR3 nucleotide sequence: TGCAGCGTTTTCGTGGGGGTCACCCCCTGGTTC. Protein: CSVFVGVTPWF.